This T cell receptor (beta chain) is from a study of blood T cell repertoires in COVID-19. There are 13 residues in the CDR3. CDR1 is LNHDA, CDR2 SQIVND, per germline (reference sequence). V lost 9 bases and J lost 4; bases outside the gene matches: 5. Authors' analysis steps: Reference gene primers were amplified, and this amplification served to estimate nucleated cell counts. TCRdb's copy holds only in-frame clones and misses some; the assay was immunoSEQ multiplex PCR. V, J and clone size reflect that table, while D and trimming were determined from the DNA. The top ten hold about an eighth of the sample, which has 150,000 or so clones, 80% to 90% seen once.

The chain links TRBV19 to TRBJ2-1, with 8 bases fitting TRBD1. Sequenced: peripheral blood. The TCR comes from a young man with COVID-19, enrolled during active disease. CDR3 loop: CASTWTGYNEQFF. The CDR3 DNA sequence: TGTGCCAGCACCTGGACAGGGTACAATGAGCAGTTCTTC.